In this sample, the clone carrying this T cell receptor (beta chain) turned up many times. The CDR3 runs to 14 residues. Germline CDR1 and CDR2: MNHEY and SMNVEV (reference sequence). Trimming stripped 4 bases from V and 0 bases from J, with 9 bases between. This sample is part of a study of neurological immune-mediated disorders. In every sequencing run, more than 200 million TCR-beta sequences were generated from 15-18 subjects. Via MiXCR, TCRdb re-called the 5' RACE reads, giving one row per CDR3 protein. The sample consists of 20,000 to 30,000 distinct CDR3 sequences, around an eighth of them appearing once.

The specimen was PBMCs. The J gene is TRBJ1-1, the V gene TRBV27; D not certain. The clonotype originates from a woman aged 55 to 70 with HTLV-1-associated myelopathy (HAM/TSP). CDR3 amino acids: CASSSVGMNTEAFF. DNA of the CDR3: TGTGCCAGCAGTTCCGTGGGGATGAACACTGAAGCTTTCTTT.